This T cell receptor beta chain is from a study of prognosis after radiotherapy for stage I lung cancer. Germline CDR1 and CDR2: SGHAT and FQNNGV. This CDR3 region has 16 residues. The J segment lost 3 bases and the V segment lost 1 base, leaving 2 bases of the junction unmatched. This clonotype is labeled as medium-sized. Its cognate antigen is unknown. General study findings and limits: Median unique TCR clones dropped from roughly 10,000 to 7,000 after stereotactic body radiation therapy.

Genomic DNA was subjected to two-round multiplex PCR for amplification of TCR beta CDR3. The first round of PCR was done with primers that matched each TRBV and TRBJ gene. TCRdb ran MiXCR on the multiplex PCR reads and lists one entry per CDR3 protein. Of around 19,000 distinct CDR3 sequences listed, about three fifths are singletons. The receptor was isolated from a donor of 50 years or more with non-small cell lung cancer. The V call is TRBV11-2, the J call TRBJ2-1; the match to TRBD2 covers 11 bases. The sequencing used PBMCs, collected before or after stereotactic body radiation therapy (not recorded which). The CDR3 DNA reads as TGTGCCAGCAGCTTAGCTCTAGCGGGAGGCTACAATGAGCAGTTCTTC. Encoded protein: CASSLALAGGYNEQFF.